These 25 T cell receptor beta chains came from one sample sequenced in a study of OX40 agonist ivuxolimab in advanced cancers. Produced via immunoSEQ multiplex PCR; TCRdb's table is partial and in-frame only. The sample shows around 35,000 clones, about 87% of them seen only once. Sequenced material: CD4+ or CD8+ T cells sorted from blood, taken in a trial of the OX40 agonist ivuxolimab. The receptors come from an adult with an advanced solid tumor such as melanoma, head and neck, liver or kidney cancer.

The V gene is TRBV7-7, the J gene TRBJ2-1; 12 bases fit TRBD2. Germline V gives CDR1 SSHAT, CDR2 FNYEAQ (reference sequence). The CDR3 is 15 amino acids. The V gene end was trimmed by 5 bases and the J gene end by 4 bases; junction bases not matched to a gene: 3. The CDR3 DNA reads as TGTGCCAGCAGCCCTCTAGCGGGGGGGTACAATGAGCAGTTCTTC. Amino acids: CASSPLAGGYNEQFF.

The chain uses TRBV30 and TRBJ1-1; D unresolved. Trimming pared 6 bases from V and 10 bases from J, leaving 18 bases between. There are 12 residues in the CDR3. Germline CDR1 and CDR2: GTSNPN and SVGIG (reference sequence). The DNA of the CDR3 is TGTGCCTGCGGCCAAGCTTCTCGGAGAGCTTTCTTT. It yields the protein CACGQASRRAFF.

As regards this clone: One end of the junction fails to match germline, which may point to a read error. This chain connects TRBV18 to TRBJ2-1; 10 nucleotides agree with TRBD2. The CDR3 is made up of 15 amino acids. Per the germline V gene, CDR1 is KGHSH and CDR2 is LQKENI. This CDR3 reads CASSSGTSVYYEQFF. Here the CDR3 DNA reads TGTGCCAGCTCATCCGGGACTAGCGTCTACTATGAGCAGTTCTTC.

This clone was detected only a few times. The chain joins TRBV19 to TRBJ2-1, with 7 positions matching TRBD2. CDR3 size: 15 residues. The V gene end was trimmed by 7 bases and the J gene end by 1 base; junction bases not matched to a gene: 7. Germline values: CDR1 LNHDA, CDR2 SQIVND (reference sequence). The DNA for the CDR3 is TGTGCCAGTAACCCGGGAGCGGGGTCCTACAATGAGCAGTTCTTC. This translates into CASNPGAGSYNEQFF.

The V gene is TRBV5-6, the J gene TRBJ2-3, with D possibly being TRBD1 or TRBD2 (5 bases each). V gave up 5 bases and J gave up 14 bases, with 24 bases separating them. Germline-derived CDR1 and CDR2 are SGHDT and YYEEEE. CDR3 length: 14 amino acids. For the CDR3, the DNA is TGTGCCAGCAGATTCAGGCAAACCGGGACGGACCTGTATTTT. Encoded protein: CASRFRQTGTDLYF.

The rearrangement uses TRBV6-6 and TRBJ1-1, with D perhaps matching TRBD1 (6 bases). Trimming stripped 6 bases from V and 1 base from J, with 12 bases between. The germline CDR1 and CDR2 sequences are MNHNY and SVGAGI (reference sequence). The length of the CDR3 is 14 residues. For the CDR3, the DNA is TGTGCCAGCAGCCGGGGGGGGCGGAACACTGAAGCTTTCTTT. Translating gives CASSRGGRNTEAFF.

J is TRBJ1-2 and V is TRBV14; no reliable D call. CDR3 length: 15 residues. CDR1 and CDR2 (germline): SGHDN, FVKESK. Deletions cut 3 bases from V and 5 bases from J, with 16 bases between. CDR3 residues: CASSQKRTENYGYTF. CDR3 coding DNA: TGTGCCAGCAGCCAGAAAAGAACAGAGAATTATGGCTACACCTTC.

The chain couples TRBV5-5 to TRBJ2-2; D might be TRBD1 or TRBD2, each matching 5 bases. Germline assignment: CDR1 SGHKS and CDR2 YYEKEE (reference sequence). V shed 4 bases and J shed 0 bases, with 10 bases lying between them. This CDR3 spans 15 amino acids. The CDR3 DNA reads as TGTGCCAGCAGCCGGGACGGTTCGAACACCGGGGAGCTGTTTTTT. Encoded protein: CASSRDGSNTGELFF.

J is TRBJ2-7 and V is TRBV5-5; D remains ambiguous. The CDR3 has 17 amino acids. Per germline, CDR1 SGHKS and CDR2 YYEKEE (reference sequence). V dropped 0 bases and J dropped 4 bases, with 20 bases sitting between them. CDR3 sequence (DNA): TGTGCCAGCAGCTTGGCCGGTCTTTCTAGTTCCTGGTACGAGCAGTACTTC. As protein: CASSLAGLSSSWYEQYF.

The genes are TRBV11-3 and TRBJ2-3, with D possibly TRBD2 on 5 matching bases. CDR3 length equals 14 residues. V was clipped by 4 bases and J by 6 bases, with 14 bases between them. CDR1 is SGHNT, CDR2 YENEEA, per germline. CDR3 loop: CASSSGGHADTQYF. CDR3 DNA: TGTGCCAGCAGCTCAGGCGGGCACGCCGATACGCAGTATTTT. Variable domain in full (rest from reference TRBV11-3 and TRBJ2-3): EAGVVQSPRYKIIEKKQPVAFWCNPISGHNTLYWYLQNLGQGPELLIRYENEEAVDDSQLPKDRFSAERLKGVDSTLKIQPAELGDSAVYLCASSSGGHADTQYFGPGTRLTVL.

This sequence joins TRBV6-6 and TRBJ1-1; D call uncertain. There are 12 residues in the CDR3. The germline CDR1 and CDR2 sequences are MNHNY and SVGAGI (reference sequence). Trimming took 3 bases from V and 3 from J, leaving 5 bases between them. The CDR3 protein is CASSYSYTEAFF. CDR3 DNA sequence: TGTGCCAGCAGTTATTCTTACACTGAAGCTTTCTTT.

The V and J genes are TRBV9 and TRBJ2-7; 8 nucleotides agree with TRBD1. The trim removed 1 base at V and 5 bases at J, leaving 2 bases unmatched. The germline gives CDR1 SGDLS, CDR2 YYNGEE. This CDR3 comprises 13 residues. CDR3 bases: TGTGCCAGCAGCGTACAGGGGGCTAACGAGCAGTACTTC. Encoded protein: CASSVQGANEQYF.

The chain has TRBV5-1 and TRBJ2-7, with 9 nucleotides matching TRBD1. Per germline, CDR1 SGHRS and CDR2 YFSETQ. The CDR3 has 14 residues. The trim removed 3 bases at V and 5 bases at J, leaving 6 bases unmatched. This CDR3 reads CASSSGQGFHEQYF. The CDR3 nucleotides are TGCGCCAGCAGCTCGGGACAGGGTTTCCACGAGCAGTACTTC.

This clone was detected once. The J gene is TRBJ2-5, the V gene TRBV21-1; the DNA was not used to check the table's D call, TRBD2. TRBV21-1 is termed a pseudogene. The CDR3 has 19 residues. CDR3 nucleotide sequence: TGTGCCAGCAGCAGTCGGACGGGCGATACGGGGGTACAACAAGAGACCCAGTACTTC. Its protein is CASSSRTGDTGVQQETQYF.

CDR3: CAISESGGGGTDTQYF. Written as DNA, the CDR3 is TGTGCCATCAGTGAGTCTGGAGGGGGAGGCACAGATACGCAGTATTTT. The chain recombines TRBV10-3 with TRBJ2-3; possibly TRBD1 or TRBD2 for D (6 bases each). In germline, CDR1 is ENHRY, CDR2 SYGVKD. Trimming removed 0 bases from V and 1 base from J, with 11 bases in between. The CDR3 covers 16 residues.

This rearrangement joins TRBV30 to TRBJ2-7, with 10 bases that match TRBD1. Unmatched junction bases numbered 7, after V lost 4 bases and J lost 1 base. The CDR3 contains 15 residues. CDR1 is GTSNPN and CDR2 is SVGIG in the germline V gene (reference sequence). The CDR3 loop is CAWKKVGQGSYEQYF. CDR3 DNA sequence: TGTGCCTGGAAAAAGGTGGGACAGGGGTCCTACGAGCAGTACTTC.

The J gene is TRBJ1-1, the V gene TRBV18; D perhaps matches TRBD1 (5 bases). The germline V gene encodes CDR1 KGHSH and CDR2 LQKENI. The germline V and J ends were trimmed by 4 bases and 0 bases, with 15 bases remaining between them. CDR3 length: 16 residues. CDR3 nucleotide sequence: TGTGCCAGCTCACAACAGGTCGGAGACATGAACACTGAAGCTTTCTTT. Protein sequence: CASSQQVGDMNTEAFF.

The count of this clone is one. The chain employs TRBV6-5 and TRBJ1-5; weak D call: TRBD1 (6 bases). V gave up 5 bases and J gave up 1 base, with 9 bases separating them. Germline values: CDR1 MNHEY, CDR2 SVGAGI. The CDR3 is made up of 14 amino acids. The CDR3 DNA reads TGTGCCAGCAGTCGAACAGGGAGCAATCAGCCCCAGCATTTT. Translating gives CASSRTGSNQPQHF.

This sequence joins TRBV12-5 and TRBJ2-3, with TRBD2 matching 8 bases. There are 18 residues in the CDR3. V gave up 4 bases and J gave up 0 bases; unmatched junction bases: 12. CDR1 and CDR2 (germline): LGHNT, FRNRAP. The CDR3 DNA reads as TGTGCTAGTGGTTGCGCCTCCCAGCGGGGGCCTAGCACAGATACGCAGTATTTT. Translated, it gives CASGCASQRGPSTDTQYF. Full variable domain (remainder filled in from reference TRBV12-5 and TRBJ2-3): DARVTQTPRHKVTEMGQEVTMRCQPILGHNTVFWYRQTMMQGLELLAYFRNRAPLDDSGMPKDRFSAEMPDATLATLKIQPSEPRDSAVYFCASGCASQRGPSTDTQYFGPGTRLTVL.

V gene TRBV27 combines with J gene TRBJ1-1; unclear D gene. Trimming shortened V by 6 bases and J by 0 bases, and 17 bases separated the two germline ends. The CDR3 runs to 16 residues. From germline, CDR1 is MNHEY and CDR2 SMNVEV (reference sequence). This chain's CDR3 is CASSLLSGRMNTEAFF. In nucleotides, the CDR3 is TGTGCCAGCAGCCTCCTATCTGGACGGATGAACACTGAAGCTTTCTTT.

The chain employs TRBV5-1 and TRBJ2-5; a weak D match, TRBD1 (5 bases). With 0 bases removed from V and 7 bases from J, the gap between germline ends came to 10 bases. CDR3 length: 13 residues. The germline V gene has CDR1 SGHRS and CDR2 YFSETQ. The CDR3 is CASSLDQGRTQYF. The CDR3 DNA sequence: TGCGCCAGCAGCTTGGATCAGGGAAGGACCCAGTACTTC.

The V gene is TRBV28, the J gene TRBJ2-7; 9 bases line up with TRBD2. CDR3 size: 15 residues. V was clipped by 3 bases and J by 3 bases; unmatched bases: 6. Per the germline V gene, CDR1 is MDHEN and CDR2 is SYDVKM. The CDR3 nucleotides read TGTGCCAGCAGTTTGGGGACTAGCTTAGTCTACGAGCAGTACTTC. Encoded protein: CASSLGTSLVYEQYF.

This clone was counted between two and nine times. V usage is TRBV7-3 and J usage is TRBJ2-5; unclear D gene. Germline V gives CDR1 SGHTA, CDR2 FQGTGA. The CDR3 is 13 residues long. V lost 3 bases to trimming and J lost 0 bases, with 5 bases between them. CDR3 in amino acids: CASSLGDQETQYF. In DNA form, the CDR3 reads TGTGCCAGCAGCTTGGGTGACCAAGAGACCCAGTACTTC. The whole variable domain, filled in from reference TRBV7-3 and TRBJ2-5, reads GAGVSQTPSNKVTEKGKYVELRCDPISGHTALYWYRQSLGQGPEFLIYFQGTGAADDSGLPNDRFFAVRPEGSVSTLKIQRTERGDSAVYLCASSLGDQETQYFGPGTRLLVL.

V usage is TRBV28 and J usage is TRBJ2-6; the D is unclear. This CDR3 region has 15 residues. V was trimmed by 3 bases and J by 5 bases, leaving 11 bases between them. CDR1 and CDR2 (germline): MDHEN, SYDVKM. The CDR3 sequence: CASSFTWIRANVLTF. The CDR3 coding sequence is TGTGCCAGCAGTTTTACGTGGATTAGGGCCAACGTCCTGACTTTC.

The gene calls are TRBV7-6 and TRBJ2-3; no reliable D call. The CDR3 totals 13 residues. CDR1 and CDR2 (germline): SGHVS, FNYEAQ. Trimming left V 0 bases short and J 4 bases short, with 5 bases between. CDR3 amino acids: CASSLAGSDTQYF. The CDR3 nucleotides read TGTGCCAGCAGCTTAGCAGGGTCAGATACGCAGTATTTT.